This T cell receptor (beta chain) emerged from a study of metastatic and nonmetastatic thyroid tumors (TCRdb year 2020). For the wider study: For patients with malignant and with benign thyroid disease, the researchers compared repertoires between peripheral blood samples and tumor or nodule tissue samples. The paper as a whole reports these results and caveats: In both blood and tumor samples, malignant tumors were reported to have significantly higher TCR beta diversity than benign nodules.

The CDR3 holds 13 amino acids from the cysteine to the phenylalanine. The read is trimmed to its CDR3 DNA, 39 bases read in frame from base 1. CDR1 is given as SGHTS and CDR2 as YDEGEE, both from the germline V gene. As to this clone: Its binding antigen is unknown. A junction end diverges from the germline sequence, so it may reflect a read error.

Before undergoing thyroid surgery, none of the patients had been given any kind of treatment. Patient clinical samples collected from the early 2010s to the late 2010s were retrospectively analysed using T-cell receptor beta sequencing. Library preparation used PCR. Instrument used: Illumina HiSeq 4000. High-throughput sequencing was used to profile the TCR beta-chain CDR3 region of each patient. As for the original processing: A classifier to discriminate distant-metastatic papillary thyroid cancer patients was built from CDR3 differences across clinicopathological groups. Repertoire diversity was assessed with the Shannon index, and tumor-blood repertoire similarity with the Morisita-Horn index. Starting from the raw public reads, TCRdb applied fastp trimming at Q25, assembled clones with MiXCR and retained in-frame beta chains. The V and J calls follow TCRdb's processing rather than the paper's. The sample table records around 17,000 clones; 25% of these occur just once. Clones ranked in the top ten supply 15% of the sample.

The source material was adjacent normal tissue. The sequence links TRBV5-8 to TRBJ2-3; the D region may be TRBD1 or TRBD2, each matching 5 bases equally. The TCR sequence derives from a female donor with papillary thyroid cancer or a benign thyroid nodule (not recorded which). Some clones in this sample may be carry-over from other donors' samples. The CDR3 protein is CASSLVVGTSPDF. The DNA reads as follows: TGTGCCAGCAGCCTTGTCGTGGGGACCTCACCGGATTTT.